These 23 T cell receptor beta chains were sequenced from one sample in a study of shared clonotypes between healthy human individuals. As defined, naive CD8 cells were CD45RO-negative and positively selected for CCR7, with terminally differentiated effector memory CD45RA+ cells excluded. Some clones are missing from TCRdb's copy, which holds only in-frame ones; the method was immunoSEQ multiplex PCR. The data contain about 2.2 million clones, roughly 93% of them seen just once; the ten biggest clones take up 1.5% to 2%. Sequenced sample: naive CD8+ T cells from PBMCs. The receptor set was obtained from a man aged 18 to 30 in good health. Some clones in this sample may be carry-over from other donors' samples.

The CDR3 is CASSLRGERGSYEQYF. The CDR3 DNA reads as TGTGCCAGCAGCTTAAGAGGGGAGAGGGGCTCCTACGAGCAGTACTTC. The V call is TRBV7-8, the J call TRBJ2-7; D may match TRBD1 or TRBD2 (5 bases each). This CDR3 is 16 amino acids long. Germline V gene data show CDR1 as SGHVS and CDR2 as FQNEAQ. Trimming took off 2 bases at V and 0 bases at J, with 14 bases between the two ends.

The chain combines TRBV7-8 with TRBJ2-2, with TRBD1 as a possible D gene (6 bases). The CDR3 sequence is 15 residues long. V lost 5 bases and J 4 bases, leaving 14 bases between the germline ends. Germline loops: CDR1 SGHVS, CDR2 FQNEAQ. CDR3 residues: CASSIRDTFTGELFF. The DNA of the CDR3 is TGTGCCAGCAGCATCCGGGACACCTTCACCGGGGAGCTGTTTTTT.

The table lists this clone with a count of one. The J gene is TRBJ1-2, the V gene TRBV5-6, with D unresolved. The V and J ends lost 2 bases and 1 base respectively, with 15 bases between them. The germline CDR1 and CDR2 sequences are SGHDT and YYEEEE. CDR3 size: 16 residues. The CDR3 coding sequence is TGTGCCAGCAGCTTAGGAGCAGAACTTTATAACTATGGCTACACCTTC. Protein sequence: CASSLGAELYNYGYTF.

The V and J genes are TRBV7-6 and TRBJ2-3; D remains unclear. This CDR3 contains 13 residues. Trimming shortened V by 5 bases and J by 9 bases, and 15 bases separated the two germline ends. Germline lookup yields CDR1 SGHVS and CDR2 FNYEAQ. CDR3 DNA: TGTGCCAGCAGCCCCCCGGACGACCAAACGCAGTATTTT. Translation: CASSPPDDQTQYF.

The DNA of the CDR3 is TGTGCCAGCAACCCACCTCAAGAACCCCTCCACTTT. Its protein product is CASNPPQEPLHF. The rearrangement joins TRBV28 to TRBJ1-6; D unclear. Germline lookup yields CDR1 MDHEN and CDR2 SYDVKM. Deletions cut 7 bases from V and 12 bases from J, with 13 bases between. CDR3 length: 12 residues.

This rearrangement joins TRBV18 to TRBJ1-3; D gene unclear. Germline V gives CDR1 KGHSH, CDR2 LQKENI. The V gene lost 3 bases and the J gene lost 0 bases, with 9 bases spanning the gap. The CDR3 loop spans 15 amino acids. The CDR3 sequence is CASSPTDRSGNTIYF. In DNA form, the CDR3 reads TGTGCCAGCTCACCTACAGACCGCTCTGGAAACACCATATATTTT.

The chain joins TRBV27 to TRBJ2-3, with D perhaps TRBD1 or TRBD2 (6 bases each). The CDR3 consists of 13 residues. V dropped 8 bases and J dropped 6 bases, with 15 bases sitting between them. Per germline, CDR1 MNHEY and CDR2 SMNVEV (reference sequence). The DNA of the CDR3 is TGTGCCAGCCAAACTTGGAGGGGGGATACGCAGTATTTT. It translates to CASQTWRGDTQYF.

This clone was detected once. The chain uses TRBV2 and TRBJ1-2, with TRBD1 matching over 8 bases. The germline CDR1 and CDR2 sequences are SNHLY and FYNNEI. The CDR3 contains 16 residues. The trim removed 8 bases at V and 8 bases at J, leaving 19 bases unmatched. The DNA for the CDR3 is TGTGCCAGCCTCTACACCCGGACAGGGTGGGGAGGGGGCTACACCTTC. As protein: CASLYTRTGWGGGYTF.

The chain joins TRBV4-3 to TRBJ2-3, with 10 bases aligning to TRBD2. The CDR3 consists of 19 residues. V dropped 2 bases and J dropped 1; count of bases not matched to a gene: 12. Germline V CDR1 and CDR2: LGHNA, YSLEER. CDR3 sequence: CASSQSLAGEGIGTDTQYF. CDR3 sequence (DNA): TGCGCCAGCAGCCAAAGTCTAGCGGGAGAGGGGATAGGCACAGATACGCAGTATTTT.

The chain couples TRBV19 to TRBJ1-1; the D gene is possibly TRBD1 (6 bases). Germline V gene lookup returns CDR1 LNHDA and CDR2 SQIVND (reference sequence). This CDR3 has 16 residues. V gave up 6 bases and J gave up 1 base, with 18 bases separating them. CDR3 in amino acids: CASSFPRQGRNTEAFF. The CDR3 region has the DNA TGTGCCAGTAGCTTTCCTCGTCAGGGGCGGAACACTGAAGCTTTCTTT.

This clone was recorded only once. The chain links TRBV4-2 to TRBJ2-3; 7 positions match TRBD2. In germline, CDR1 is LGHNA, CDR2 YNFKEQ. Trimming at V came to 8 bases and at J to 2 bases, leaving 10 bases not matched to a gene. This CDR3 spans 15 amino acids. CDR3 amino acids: CASGTPSGFTDTQYF. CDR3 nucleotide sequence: TGTGCCAGCGGGACCCCTAGCGGATTCACAGATACGCAGTATTTT.

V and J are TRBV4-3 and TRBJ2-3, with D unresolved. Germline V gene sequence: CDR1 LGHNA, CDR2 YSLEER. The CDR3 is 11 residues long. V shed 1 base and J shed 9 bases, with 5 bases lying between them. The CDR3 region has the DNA TGCGCCAGCAGCCAAGGACGCACGCAGTATTTT. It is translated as CASSQGRTQYF.

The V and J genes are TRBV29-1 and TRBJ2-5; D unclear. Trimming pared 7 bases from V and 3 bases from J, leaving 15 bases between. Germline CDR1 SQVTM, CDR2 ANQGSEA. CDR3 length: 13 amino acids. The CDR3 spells CSAFLRHEETQYF. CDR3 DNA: TGCAGCGCCTTTTTGCGACACGAAGAGACCCAGTACTTC.

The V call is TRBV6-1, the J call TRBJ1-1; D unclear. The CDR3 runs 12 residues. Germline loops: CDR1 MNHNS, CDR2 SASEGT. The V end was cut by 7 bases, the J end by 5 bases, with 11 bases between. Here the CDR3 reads CASTQMGTEAFF. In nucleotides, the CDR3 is TGTGCCAGCACCCAAATGGGTACTGAAGCTTTCTTT.

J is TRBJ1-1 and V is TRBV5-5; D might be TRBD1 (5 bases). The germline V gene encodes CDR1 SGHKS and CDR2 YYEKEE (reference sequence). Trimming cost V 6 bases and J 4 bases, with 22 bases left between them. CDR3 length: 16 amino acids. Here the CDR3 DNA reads TGTGCCAGCACCCCGAATCCAGGGAGCCGGGCCACTGAAGCTTTCTTT. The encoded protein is CASTPNPGSRATEAFF.

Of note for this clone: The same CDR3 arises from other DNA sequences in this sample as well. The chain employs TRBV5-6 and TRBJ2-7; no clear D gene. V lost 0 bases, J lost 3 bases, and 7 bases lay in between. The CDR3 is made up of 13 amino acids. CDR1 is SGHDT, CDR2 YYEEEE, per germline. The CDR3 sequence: CASSLVRSYEQYF. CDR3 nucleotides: TGTGCCAGCAGCTTGGTTCGGAGCTACGAGCAGTACTTC.

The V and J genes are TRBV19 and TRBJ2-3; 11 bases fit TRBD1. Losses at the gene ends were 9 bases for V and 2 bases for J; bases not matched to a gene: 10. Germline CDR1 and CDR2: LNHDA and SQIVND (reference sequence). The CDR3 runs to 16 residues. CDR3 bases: TGTGCCAGCAGCGGACAGGGGGCCTTGGACACAGATACGCAGTATTTT. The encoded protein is CASSGQGALDTDTQYF.

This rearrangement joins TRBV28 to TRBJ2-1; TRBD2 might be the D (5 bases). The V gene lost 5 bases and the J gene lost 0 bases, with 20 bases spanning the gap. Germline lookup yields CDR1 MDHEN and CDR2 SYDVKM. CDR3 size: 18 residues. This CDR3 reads CASSPPDPGVFSYNEQFF. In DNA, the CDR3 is TGTGCCAGCAGTCCGCCGGATCCCGGGGTTTTCTCCTACAATGAGCAGTTCTTC.

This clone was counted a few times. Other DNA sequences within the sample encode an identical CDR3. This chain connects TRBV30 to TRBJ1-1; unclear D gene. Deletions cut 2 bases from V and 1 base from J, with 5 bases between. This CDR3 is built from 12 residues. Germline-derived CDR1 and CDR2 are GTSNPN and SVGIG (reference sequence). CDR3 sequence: CAWSSGNTEAFF. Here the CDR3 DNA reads TGTGCCTGGAGTTCCGGGAACACTGAAGCTTTCTTT.

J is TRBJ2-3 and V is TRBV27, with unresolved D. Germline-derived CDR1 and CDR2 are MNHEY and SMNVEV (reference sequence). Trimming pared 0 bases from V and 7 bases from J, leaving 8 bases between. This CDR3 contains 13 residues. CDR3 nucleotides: TGTGCCAGCAGTTTATCGCGTTTGTATACGCAGTATTTT. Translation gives CASSLSRLYTQYF.

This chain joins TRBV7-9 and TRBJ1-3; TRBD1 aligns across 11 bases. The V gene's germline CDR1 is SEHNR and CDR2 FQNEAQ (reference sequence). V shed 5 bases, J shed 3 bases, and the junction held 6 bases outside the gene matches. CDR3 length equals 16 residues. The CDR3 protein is CASSNRDRGFGNTIYF. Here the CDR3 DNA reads TGTGCCAGCAGCAACCGGGACAGGGGGTTTGGAAACACCATATATTTT.

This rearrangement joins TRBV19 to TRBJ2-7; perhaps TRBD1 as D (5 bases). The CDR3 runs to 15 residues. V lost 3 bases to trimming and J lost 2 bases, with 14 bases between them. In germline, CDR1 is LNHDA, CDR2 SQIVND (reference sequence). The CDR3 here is CASSIHRGTPYEQYF. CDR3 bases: TGTGCCAGTAGTATTCATAGGGGAACCCCCTACGAGCAGTACTTC.

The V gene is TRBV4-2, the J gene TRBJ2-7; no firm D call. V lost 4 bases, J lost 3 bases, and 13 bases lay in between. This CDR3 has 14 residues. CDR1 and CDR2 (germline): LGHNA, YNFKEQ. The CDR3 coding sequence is TGTGCCAGCAGCCGGAGTGGCGGAAACTACGAGCAGTACTTC. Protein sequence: CASSRSGGNYEQYF.